This TCR beta chain derives from a study of monozygotic twins with inflammatory bowel disease. Points on this clonotype: Its matching antigen is unknown.

General study points: The authors could not tell different T cell subtypes apart. Repertoire similarity matched across concordant and discordant twins, perhaps owing to limited power.

Germline values: CDR1 DFQATT, CDR2 SNEGSKA (reference sequence). The CDR3 contains 13 residues. Addition of UMIs with a 6-nucleotide sample barcode was achieved by template switching. TCRalpha and TCRbeta cDNA was put through two nested PCRs of 16 and 9 cycles. No DNA is given; TCRdb re-called the 5' RACE reads and lists each CDR3 protein once. This table holds 150,000 to 200,000 distinct CDR3 sequences. V usage is TRBV20-1 and J usage is TRBJ2-5; TCRdb gives TRBD2 as the D gene, but with no DNA this cannot be confirmed. The sample was blood. This clonotype originated in a human donor with ulcerative colitis or Crohn's disease, or a healthy co-twin of an affected twin (not recorded which). CDR3 residues: CSARRDSLETQYF.